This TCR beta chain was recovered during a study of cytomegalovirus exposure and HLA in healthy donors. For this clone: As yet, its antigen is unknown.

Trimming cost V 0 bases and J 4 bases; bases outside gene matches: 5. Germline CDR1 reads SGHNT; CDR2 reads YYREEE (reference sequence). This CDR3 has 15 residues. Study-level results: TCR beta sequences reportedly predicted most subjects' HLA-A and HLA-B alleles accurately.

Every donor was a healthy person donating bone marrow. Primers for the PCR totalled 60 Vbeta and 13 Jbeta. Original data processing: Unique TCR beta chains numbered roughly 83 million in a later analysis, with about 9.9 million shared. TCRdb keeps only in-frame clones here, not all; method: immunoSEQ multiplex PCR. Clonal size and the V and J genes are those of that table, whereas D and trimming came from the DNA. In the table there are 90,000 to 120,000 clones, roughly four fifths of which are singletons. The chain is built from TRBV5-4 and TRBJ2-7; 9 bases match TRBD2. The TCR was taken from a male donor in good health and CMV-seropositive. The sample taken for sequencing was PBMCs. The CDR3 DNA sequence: TGTGCCAGCAGCTTGGAGGCTAGCGGGGAGTACGAGCAGTACTTC. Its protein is CASSLEASGEYEQYF.